These 11 T cell receptor beta chains were sequenced from one sample in a study of tumor-infiltrating lymphocytes in primary liver carcinoma. Between 20 and 30 mg of unsorted bulk tissue served as the source from which RNA and DNA were co-extracted. From 450 to 550 ng total RNA, TCR beta cDNA was generated with a primer in the constant region. Nested multiplex PCR, run for three rounds with slightly modified ARM-PCR, yielded TCR beta libraries. A C-beta reverse primer and TRBV1-TRBV30 forward primers served in each of the first two PCR rounds, at around 10 cycles apiece. Each CDR3 protein is one row after TCRdb ran MiXCR on the multiplex PCR reads. The profile shows about 26,000 distinct CDR3 sequences, over 60% of them singletons. Material for sequencing was liver tumor tissue from sampling region 3. As for subset: tumor region T3, left-lateral pole. The receptors were gathered from a man aged 40-50 years with primary liver carcinoma and hepatitis B virus infection.

This clonotype is termed medium-sized (0.01 to 0.1%). This chain's CDR3 is CASRPTDTDTQYF. The CDR3 DNA reads as TGTGCCAGCAGGCCGACGGACACAGATACGCAGTATTTT. The chain joins TRBV12-3 or TRBV12-4 to TRBJ2-3; D call uncertain. The length of the CDR3 is 13 residues. Trimming pared 6 bases from V and 2 bases from J, leaving 9 bases between.

At least ten counts were recorded for this clonotype. The chain couples TRBV5-1 to TRBJ1-4; no reliable D call. CDR3 length: 15 residues. Germline V gene lookup returns CDR1 SGHRS and CDR2 YFSETQ. V gave up 2 bases and J gave up 3 bases, with 11 bases separating them. The CDR3 sequence: CASSFGQSANEKLFF. The CDR3 DNA reads as TGCGCCAGCAGCTTCGGCCAATCGGCTAATGAAAAACTGTTTTTT.

As regards this clonotype: The junction departs from the called germline gene at one end, perhaps through a read error. The chain joins TRBV12-3 or TRBV12-4 to TRBJ1-5, with D uncertain. This CDR3 contains 15 residues. The CDR3 DNA sequence: TGCGCCAGCAGTTTTGAGCAAAGAAGCAATCAGCCCCAGCATTTT. Its translation: CASSFEQRSNQPQHF.

Comment on this clonotype: This likely comes from a read error, as the CDR3 has no conserved phenylalanine or tryptophan at its end. This chain uses TRBV12-3 or TRBV12-4 with TRBJ2-7; no reliable D call. CDR3 length equals 13 residues. Trimming stripped 2 bases from V and 2 bases from J, with 7 bases between. The CDR3 DNA sequence: TGTGCCAGCAGTTTACCGAGCGCCTACGAGCAGTACTCC. This encodes CASSLPSAYEQYS.

This clonotype was observed many times. The chain joins TRBV14 to TRBJ2-1; unclear D gene. This CDR3 has 16 amino acids. V gave up 0 bases and J gave up 0 bases, with 9 bases separating them. In germline, CDR1 is SGHDN, CDR2 FVKESK. The CDR3 DNA sequence: TGTGCCAGCAGCCAAGATAGGTGGGGCTCCTACAATGAGCAGTTCTTC. It encodes CASSQDRWGSYNEQFF.

The chain recombines TRBV20-1 with TRBJ2-1; the D is unclear. Deletions cut 1 base from V and 0 bases from J, with 7 bases between. Germline CDR1 DFQATT, CDR2 SNEGSKA (reference sequence). The CDR3 runs 14 residues. The CDR3 bases are TGCAGTGCTAGAGTAACAATCTCCTACAATGAGCAGTTCTTC. It translates to CSARVTISYNEQFF.

This clonotype was seen just once. At one of its ends the junction is not consistent with the germline gene, which may arise from a read error. J is TRBJ2-7 and V is TRBV6-6; D gene unclear. Germline V CDR1 and CDR2: MNHNY, SVGAGI (reference sequence). CDR3 length: 17 amino acids. CDR3 DNA: TGTGCCAGCGGTTACTCGAATAGACTTTCCCGTACCCACGAGCAGTACTTC. It encodes CASGYSNRLSRTHEQYF.

Comments on this clonotype: A read error is likely, as this CDR3 ends without the conserved phenylalanine or tryptophan. The chain links TRBV2 to TRBJ2-1, with D perhaps matching TRBD1 (6 bases). Trimming pared 9 bases from V and 8 bases from J, leaving 14 bases between. CDR1 and CDR2 (germline): SNHLY, FYNNEI. This CDR3 has 12 residues. CDR3 DNA sequence: TGTGCCAGTTCGACAGGAGAGGATGAGCAGTTCTTA. It translates to CASSTGEDEQFL.

On this clonotype: Compared with germline, one end of the junction differs, possibly owing to a read error. The chain joins TRBV10-3 to TRBJ2-7, with D perhaps matching TRBD2 (6 bases). This CDR3 has 14 amino acids. Germline V gene sequence: CDR1 ENHRY, CDR2 SYGVKD. The CDR3: CDISPGSGAYEQYF. Here the CDR3 DNA reads TGTGACATCAGTCCCGGTTCGGGGGCCTACGAGCAGTACTTC.

This clonotype has a handful of counts. Likely a read error: the CDR3 ends without its conserved phenylalanine or tryptophan. The rearrangement uses TRBV12-3 or TRBV12-4 and TRBJ1-2, with D possibly matching TRBD1 (5 bases). V lost 8 bases, J lost 2 bases, and 18 bases lay in between. The CDR3 loop spans 15 amino acids. CDR3 bases: TGTGCCAGCGGCCTCGGACAAGGGGCAAACTATGGCTACACCATC. It specifies CASGLGQGANYGYTI.

V usage is TRBV6-2 or TRBV6-3 and J usage is TRBJ2-1; TRBD2 aligns across 9 bases. Germline loops: CDR1 MNHEY, CDR2 SVGEGT. Trimming cost V 5 bases and J 8 bases; bases outside gene matches: 13. The CDR3 runs to 16 residues. The CDR3 here is CASSLHHGTSLDEQFF. In DNA, the CDR3 is TGTGCCAGCAGTCTACACCATGGGACTAGCCTAGATGAGCAGTTCTTC.